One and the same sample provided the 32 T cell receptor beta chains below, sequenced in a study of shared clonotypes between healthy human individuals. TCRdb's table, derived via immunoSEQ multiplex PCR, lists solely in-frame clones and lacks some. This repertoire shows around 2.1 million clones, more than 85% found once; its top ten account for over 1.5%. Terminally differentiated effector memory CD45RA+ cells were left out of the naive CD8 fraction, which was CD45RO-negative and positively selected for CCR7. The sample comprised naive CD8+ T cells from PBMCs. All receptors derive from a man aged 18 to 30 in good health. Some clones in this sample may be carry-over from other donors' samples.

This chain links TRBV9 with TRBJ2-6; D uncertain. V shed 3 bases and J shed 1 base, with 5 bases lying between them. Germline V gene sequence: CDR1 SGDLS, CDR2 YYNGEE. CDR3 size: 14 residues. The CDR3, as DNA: TGTGCCAGCAGCGACGAATCTGGGGCCAACGTCCTGACTTTC. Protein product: CASSDESGANVLTF.

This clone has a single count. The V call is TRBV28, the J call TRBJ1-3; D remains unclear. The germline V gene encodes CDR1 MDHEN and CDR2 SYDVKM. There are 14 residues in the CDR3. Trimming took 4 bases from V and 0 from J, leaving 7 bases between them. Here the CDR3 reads CASSSQSSGNTIYF. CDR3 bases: TGTGCCAGCAGTTCTCAATCCTCTGGAAACACCATATATTTT. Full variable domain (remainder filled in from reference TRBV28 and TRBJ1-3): DVKVTQSSRYLVKRTGEKVFLECVQDMDHENMFWYRQDPGLGLRLIYFSYDVKMKEKGDIPEGYSVSREKKERFSLILESASTNQTSMYLCASSSQSSGNTIYFGEGSWLTVV.

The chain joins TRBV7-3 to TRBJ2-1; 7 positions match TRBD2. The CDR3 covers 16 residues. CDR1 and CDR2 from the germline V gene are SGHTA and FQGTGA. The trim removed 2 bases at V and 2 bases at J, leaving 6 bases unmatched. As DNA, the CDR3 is TGTGCCAGCAGCTTAGGGGGGGTCTCCGCCTACAATGAGCAGTTCTTC. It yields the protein CASSLGGVSAYNEQFF.

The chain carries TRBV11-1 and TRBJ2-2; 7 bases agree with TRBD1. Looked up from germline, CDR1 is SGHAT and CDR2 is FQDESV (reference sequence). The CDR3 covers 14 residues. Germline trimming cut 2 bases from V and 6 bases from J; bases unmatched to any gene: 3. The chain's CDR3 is CASSLIQGAGELFF. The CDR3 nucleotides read TGTGCCAGCAGCTTAATTCAGGGGGCCGGGGAGCTGTTTTTT.

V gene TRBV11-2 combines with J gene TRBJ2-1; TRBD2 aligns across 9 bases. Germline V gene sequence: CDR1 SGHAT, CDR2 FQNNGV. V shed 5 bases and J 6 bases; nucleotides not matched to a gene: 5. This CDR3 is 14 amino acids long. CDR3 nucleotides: TGTGCCAGCAGCCCCGGGACTAGCTTCAATGAGCAGTTCTTC. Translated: CASSPGTSFNEQFF.

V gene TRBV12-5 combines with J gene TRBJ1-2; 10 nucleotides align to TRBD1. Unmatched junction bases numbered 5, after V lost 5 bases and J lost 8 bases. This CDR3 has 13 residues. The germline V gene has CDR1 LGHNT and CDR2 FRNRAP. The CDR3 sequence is CASGPDRGRGYTF. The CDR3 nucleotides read TGTGCTAGTGGTCCCGACAGGGGGCGAGGCTACACCTTC.

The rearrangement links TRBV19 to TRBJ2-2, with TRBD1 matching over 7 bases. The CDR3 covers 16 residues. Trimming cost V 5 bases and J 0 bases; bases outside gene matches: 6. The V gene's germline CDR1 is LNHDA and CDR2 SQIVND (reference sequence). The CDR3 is CASSSRQGANTGELFF. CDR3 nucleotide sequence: TGTGCCAGTAGTTCCCGGCAGGGGGCGAACACCGGGGAGCTGTTTTTT.

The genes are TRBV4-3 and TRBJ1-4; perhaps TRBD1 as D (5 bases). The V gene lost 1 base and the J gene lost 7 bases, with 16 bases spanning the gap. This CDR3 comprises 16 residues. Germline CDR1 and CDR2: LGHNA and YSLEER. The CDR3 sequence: CASSQVGGTRSEKLFF. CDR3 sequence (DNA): TGCGCCAGCAGCCAAGTTGGGGGGACCCGGAGTGAAAAACTGTTTTTT.

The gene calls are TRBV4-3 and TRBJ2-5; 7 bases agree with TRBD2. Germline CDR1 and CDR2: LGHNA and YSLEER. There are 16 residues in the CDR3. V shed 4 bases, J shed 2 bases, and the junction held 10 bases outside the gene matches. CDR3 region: CASSPAAERGQETQYF. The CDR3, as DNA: TGCGCCAGCAGCCCAGCTGCAGAGCGGGGACAAGAGACCCAGTACTTC.

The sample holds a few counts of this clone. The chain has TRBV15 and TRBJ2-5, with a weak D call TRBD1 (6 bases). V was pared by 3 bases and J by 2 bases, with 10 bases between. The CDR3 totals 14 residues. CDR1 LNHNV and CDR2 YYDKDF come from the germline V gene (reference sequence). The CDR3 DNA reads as TGTGCCACCAGCAGGGACAGTTTTCAAGAGACCCAGTACTTC. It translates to CATSRDSFQETQYF.

The CDR3 region has the DNA TGTGCCAGCAGCCAGGGACCGGCCTACGAGCAGTACTTC. This encodes CASSQGPAYEQYF. The rearrangement uses TRBV11-2 and TRBJ2-7; D could derive from TRBD1 or TRBD2 (5 bases each). CDR3 size: 13 residues. Trimming shortened V by 5 bases and J by 2 bases, and 10 bases separated the two germline ends. From germline, CDR1 is SGHAT and CDR2 FQNNGV. The full variable domain, in which reference TRBV11-2 and TRBJ2-7 provide the parts outside the CDR3, is EAGVAQSPRYKIIEKRQSVAFWCNPISGHATLYWYQQILGQGPKLLIQFQNNGVVDDSQLPKDRFSAERLKGVDSTLKIQPAKLEDSAVYLCASSQGPAYEQYFGPGTRLTVT.

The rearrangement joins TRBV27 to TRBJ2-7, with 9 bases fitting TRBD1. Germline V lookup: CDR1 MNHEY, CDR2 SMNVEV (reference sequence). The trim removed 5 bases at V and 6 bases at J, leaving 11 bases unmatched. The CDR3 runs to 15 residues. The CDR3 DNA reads TGTGCCAGCAGTATGTCCGGGACAGGGCTCTCCGAGCAGTACTTC. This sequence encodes CASSMSGTGLSEQYF.

CDR3 DNA sequence: TGTGCCAGCAGCCAAGTAAGCGCGGAAGCCTACGAGCAGTACTTC. Translated: CASSQVSAEAYEQYF. The chain is built from TRBV4-2 and TRBJ2-7; D ambiguous. The CDR3 covers 15 residues. Per germline, CDR1 LGHNA and CDR2 YNFKEQ. V was cut by 1 base and J by 2 bases, with 12 bases left in between.

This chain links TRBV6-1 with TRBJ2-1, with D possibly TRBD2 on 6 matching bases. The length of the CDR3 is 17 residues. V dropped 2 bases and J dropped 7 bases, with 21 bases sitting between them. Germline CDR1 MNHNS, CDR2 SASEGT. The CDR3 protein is CASSERFAGPQGNEQFF. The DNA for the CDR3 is TGTGCCAGCAGTGAAAGGTTCGCGGGACCCCAAGGAAATGAGCAGTTCTTC.

CDR3 coding DNA: TGTGCCAGCAGCTCGGGACTAGAGCCAGATACGCAGTATTTT. Protein product: CASSSGLEPDTQYF. The chain is built from TRBV5-4 and TRBJ2-3; 8 nucleotides align to TRBD2. The CDR3 has 14 amino acids. Germline CDR1 SGHNT, CDR2 YYREEE (reference sequence). The V and J ends lost 3 bases and 4 bases, in that order; junction bases with no gene match: 4.

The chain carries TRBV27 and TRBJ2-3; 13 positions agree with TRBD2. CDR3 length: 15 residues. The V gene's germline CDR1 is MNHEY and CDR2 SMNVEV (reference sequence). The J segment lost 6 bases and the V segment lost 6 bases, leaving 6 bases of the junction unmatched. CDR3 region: CASRGLAGLSDTQYF. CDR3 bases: TGTGCCAGCAGGGGACTAGCGGGACTATCGGATACGCAGTATTTT.

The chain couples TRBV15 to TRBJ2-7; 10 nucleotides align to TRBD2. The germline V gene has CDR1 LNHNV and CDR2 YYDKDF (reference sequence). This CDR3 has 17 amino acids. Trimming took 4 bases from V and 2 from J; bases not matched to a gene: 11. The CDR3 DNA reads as TGTGCCACCAGCATAAGTAGCGGGAGGCTAATACCCTACGAGCAGTACTTC. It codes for CATSISSGRLIPYEQYF.

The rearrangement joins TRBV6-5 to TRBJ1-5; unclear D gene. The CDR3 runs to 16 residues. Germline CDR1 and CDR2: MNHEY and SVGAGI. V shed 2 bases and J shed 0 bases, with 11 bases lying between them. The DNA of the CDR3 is TGTGCCAGCAGTTACAAAGGGTTCGATAGCAATCAGCCCCAGCATTTT. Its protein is CASSYKGFDSNQPQHF.

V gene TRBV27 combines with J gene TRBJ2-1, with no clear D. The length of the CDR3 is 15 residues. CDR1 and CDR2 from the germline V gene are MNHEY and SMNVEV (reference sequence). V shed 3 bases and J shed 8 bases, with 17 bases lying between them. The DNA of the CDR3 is TGTGCCAGCAGTTTGCTGTCCCTTTCTGGGGATGAGCAGTTCTTC. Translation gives CASSLLSLSGDEQFF.

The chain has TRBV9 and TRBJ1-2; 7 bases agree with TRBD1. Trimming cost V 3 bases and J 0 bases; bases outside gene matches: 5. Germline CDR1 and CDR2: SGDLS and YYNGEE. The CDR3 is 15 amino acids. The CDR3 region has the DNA TGTGCCAGCAGCGCGGGACAGAACCCTAACTATGGCTACACCTTC. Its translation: CASSAGQNPNYGYTF.

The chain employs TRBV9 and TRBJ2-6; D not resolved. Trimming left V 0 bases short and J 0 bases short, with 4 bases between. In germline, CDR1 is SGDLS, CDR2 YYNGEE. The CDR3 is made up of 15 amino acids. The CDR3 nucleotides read TGTGCCAGCAGCGTAGGGGACTCTGGGGCCAACGTCCTGACTTTC. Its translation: CASSVGDSGANVLTF.

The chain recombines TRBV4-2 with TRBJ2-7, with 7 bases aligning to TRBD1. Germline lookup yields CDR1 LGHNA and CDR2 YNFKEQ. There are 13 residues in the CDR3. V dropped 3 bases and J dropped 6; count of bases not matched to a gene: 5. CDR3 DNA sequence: TGTGCCAGCAGCCAGGCTGACAGGGTCGAGCAGTACTTC. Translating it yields CASSQADRVEQYF.

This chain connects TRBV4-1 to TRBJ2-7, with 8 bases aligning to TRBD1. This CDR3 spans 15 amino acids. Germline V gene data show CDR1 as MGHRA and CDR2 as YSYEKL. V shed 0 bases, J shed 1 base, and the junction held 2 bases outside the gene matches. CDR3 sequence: CASSQEDRVSYEQYF. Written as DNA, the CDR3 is TGCGCCAGCAGCCAAGAGGACAGGGTTTCCTACGAGCAGTACTTC.

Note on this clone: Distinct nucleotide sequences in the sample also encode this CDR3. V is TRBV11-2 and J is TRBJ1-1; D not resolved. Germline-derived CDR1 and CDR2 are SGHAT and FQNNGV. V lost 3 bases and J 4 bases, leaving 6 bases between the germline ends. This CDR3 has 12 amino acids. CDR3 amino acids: CASSLLGTEAFF. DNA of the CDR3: TGTGCCAGCAGCTTGCTGGGCACTGAAGCTTTCTTT.

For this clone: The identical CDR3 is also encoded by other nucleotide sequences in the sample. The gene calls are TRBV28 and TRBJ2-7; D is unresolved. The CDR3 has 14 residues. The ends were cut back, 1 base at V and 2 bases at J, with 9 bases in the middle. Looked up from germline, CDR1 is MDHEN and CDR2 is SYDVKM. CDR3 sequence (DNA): TGTGCCAGCAGTTTATCCGGCAGCACCTACGAGCAGTACTTC. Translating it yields CASSLSGSTYEQYF.

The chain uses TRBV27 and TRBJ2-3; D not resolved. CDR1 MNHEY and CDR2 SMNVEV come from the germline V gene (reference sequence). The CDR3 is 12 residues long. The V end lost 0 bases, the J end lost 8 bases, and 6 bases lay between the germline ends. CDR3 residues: CASSLSSGTQYF. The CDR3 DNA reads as TGTGCCAGCAGTTTATCGAGTGGTACGCAGTATTTT.

In DNA form, the CDR3 reads TGTGCCAGCAGGCGCGGGAGCAACACCGGGGAGCTGTTTTTT. Residues: CASRRGSNTGELFF. The chain employs TRBV7-9 and TRBJ2-2; 7 bases agree with TRBD2. The CDR3 consists of 14 residues. Germline values: CDR1 SEHNR, CDR2 FQNEAQ (reference sequence). The V segment lost 6 bases and the J segment 2 bases; nucleotides outside the gene matches: 3.

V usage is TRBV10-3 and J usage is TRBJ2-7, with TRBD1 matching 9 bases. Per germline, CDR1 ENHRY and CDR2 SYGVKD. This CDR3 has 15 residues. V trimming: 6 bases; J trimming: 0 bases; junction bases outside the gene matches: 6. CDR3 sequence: CAIRTGTGSSYEQYF. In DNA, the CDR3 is TGTGCCATCAGGACCGGGACAGGGAGCTCCTACGAGCAGTACTTC.

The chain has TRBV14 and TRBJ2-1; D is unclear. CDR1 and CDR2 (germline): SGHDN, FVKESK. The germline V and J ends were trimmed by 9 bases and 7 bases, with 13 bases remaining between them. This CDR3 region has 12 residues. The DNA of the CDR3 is TGTGCCAGTGCTTTCATTCGAAATGAGCAGTTCTTC. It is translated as CASAFIRNEQFF. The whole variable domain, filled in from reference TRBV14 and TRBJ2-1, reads EAGVTQFPSHSVIEKGQTVTLRCDPISGHDNLYWYRRVMGKEIKFLLHFVKESKQDESGMPNNRFLAERTGGTYSTLKVQPAELEDSGVYFCASAFIRNEQFFGPGTRLTVL.

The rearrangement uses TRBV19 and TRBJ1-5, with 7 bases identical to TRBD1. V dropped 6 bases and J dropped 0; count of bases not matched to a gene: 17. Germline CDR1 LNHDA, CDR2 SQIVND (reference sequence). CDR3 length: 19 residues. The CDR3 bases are TGTGCCAGTAGAGTTTGGCCAGGGGGAGACCTATATAGCAATCAGCCCCAGCATTTT. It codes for CASRVWPGGDLYSNQPQHF.

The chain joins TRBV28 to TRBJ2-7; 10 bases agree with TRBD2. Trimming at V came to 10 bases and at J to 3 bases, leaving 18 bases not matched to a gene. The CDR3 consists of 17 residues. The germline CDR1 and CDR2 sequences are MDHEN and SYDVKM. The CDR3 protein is CATSLVAGGSSGYEQYF. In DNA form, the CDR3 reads TGTGCCACCTCGCTGGTAGCGGGAGGTTCGTCCGGCTACGAGCAGTACTTC.

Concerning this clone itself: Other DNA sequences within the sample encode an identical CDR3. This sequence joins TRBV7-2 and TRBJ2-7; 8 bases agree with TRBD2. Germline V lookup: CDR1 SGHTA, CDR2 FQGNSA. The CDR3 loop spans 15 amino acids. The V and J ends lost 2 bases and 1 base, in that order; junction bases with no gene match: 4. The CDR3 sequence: CASSLITGGSYEQYF. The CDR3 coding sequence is TGTGCCAGCAGCTTAATCACGGGAGGGTCCTACGAGCAGTACTTC.